The 27 T cell receptor beta chains in this list originate from one sample, sequenced in a study of response to subunit inactivated influenza vaccine. A single record per CDR3 protein comes from TCRdb applying MiXCR to the RT-PCR reads. The data contain roughly 710,000 distinct CDR3 sequences, 12% to 15% of them singletons. Material: PBMCs from blood, obtained 14 to 15 days before vaccination. These receptors were obtained from a man aged 45 to 65 who received an inactivated influenza vaccine.

This clonotype was observed a few times. The chain employs TRBV2 and TRBJ1-1, with D hard to call. There are 13 residues in the CDR3. The V end was cut by 7 bases, the J end by 4 bases, with 13 bases between. Germline CDR1 reads SNHLY; CDR2 reads FYNNEI. The CDR3 loop reads CASTRPPVTEAFF. As DNA, the CDR3 is TGTGCCAGCACCAGGCCTCCGGTCACTGAAGCTTTCTTT.

This clonotype has more than one count but fewer than ten. The genes are TRBV5-6 and TRBJ1-2; D unclear. Germline V gene data show CDR1 as SGHDT and CDR2 as YYEEEE. The length of the CDR3 is 12 residues. V lost 6 bases to trimming and J lost 8 bases, with 14 bases between them. In nucleotides, the CDR3 is TGTGCCAGCACCCCAGGACCGGGCGGCTACACCTTC. This gives the protein CASTPGPGGYTF.

The CDR3 DNA reads TGCAGTGCTAGCCAAATCTCGGCCGGGGAGCAGTTCTTC. Its protein is CSASQISAGEQFF. The rearrangement uses TRBV20-1 and TRBJ2-1; no firm D call. The CDR3 has 13 residues. V was trimmed by 3 bases and J by 10 bases, leaving 16 bases between them. CDR1 DFQATT and CDR2 SNEGSKA come from the germline V gene (reference sequence).

This clonotype was detected ten times or more. This rearrangement joins TRBV5-1 to TRBJ1-1; D is perhaps TRBD1 (5 bases). The CDR3 extends over 13 amino acids. With 4 bases removed from V and 0 bases from J, the gap between germline ends came to 7 bases. Germline loops: CDR1 SGHRS, CDR2 YFSETQ. The DNA for the CDR3 is TGCGCCAGCAGCAGGGGATTGAACACTGAAGCTTTCTTT. It yields the protein CASSRGLNTEAFF.

The genes are TRBV11-2 and TRBJ1-1; 10 nucleotides align to TRBD1. From germline, CDR1 is SGHAT and CDR2 FQNNGV. The CDR3 contains 13 residues. J lost 7 bases, V lost 5 bases, and 4 bases had no gene match. In DNA, the CDR3 is TGTGCCAGCAGCCCGGGGACAGGGGTTGAAGCTTTCTTT. Protein: CASSPGTGVEAFF.

This clonotype was observed a handful of times. The chain joins TRBV27 to TRBJ2-3; 9 nucleotides align to TRBD2. Germline CDR1 and CDR2: MNHEY and SMNVEV (reference sequence). The CDR3 covers 16 residues. Unmatched junction bases numbered 10, after V lost 6 bases and J lost 3 bases. Here the CDR3 DNA reads TGTGCCAGCAGGTTAGCGGGGGCTCATGGGACAGATACGCAGTATTTT. Protein product: CASRLAGAHGTDTQYF.

This clonotype was counted ten times or more. This chain uses TRBV4-1 with TRBJ2-2; TRBD2 matches at 7 bases. J lost 0 bases, V lost 4 bases, and 8 bases had no gene match. The germline gives CDR1 MGHRA, CDR2 YSYEKL. There are 17 residues in the CDR3. The CDR3 spells CASSPVGGITNTGELFF. DNA of the CDR3: TGCGCCAGCAGCCCCGTCGGGGGGATAACGAACACCGGGGAGCTGTTTTTT.

This clonotype has only a few counts. The chain couples TRBV27 to TRBJ2-7; 8 bases map to TRBD1. Trimming cost V 6 bases and J 2 bases; bases outside gene matches: 9. The V gene's germline CDR1 is MNHEY and CDR2 SMNVEV (reference sequence). The CDR3 sequence is 15 residues long. The DNA of the CDR3 is TGTGCCAGCAGCGTCCCGGGACAGGCAACCTACGAGCAGTACTTC. Its protein product is CASSVPGQATYEQYF.

This chain links TRBV7-3 with TRBJ2-6; 8 bases map to TRBD1. The CDR3 runs 17 residues. The V gene end was trimmed by 2 bases and the J gene end by 1 base; junction bases not matched to a gene: 4. Looked up from germline, CDR1 is SGHTA and CDR2 is FQGTGA. This CDR3 reads CASSLGQGGSGANVLTF. CDR3 sequence (DNA): TGTGCCAGCAGCTTAGGACAGGGTGGTTCTGGGGCCAACGTCCTGACTTTC.

The genes are TRBV20-1 and TRBJ1-3; D call uncertain. Germline CDR1 DFQATT, CDR2 SNEGSKA (reference sequence). V was trimmed by 0 bases and J by 4 bases, leaving 16 bases between them. The CDR3 has 16 amino acids. The CDR3 DNA follows: TGCAGTGCTAGAGATTCCACCCACCTTCGAGGAAACACCATATATTTT. Translating it yields CSARDSTHLRGNTIYF.

This clonotype came up a few times. The chain carries TRBV15 and TRBJ2-2, with D perhaps matching TRBD1 or TRBD2 (5 bases each). The CDR3 contains 14 residues. The germline CDR1 and CDR2 sequences are LNHNV and YYDKDF (reference sequence). V was cut by 8 bases and J by 3 bases, with 13 bases left in between. The CDR3 sequence: CATRWGTDTGELFF. In nucleotides, the CDR3 is TGTGCCACCCGCTGGGGGACCGACACCGGGGAGCTGTTTTTT.

The chain is built from TRBV5-5 and TRBJ2-7, with D possibly being TRBD1 (6 bases). Deletions cut 6 bases from V and 2 bases from J, with 18 bases between. CDR1 and CDR2 (germline): SGHKS, YYEKEE (reference sequence). CDR3 length: 15 residues. The CDR3 loop is CASTRSQGSPYEQYF. Here the CDR3 DNA reads TGTGCCAGCACCAGATCACAGGGCTCGCCCTACGAGCAGTACTTC. Using reference TRBV5-5 and TRBJ2-7 for the parts outside the CDR3, the full variable domain is DAGVTQSPTHLIKTRGQQVTLRCSPISGHKSVSWYQQVLGQGPQFIFQYYEKEERGRGNFPDRFSARQFPNYSSELNVNALLLGDSALYLCASTRSQGSPYEQYFGPGTRLTVT.

This clonotype was seen only a few times. The rearrangement joins TRBV20-1 to TRBJ1-2; D might be TRBD1 (6 bases). V was trimmed by 5 bases and J by 7 bases, leaving 20 bases between them. CDR1 and CDR2 (germline): DFQATT, SNEGSKA (reference sequence). The CDR3 is 14 residues long. CDR3 residues: CSALARMTGRGYTF. The CDR3 nucleotides are TGCAGTGCTTTAGCTAGAATGACAGGCCGTGGCTACACCTTC.

This clonotype showed up just a few times. The rearrangement joins TRBV6-1 to TRBJ2-3; the match to TRBD1 covers 8 bases. The CDR3 has 15 amino acids. V lost 6 bases to trimming and J lost 1 base; unmatched junction nucleotides: 6. Per the germline V gene, CDR1 is MNHNS and CDR2 is SASEGT. Here the CDR3 reads CASRRTGSRTDTQYF. The CDR3 bases are TGTGCCAGCAGAAGGACAGGGTCTCGCACAGATACGCAGTATTTT.

This clonotype was recorded once. The V gene is TRBV10-2, the J gene TRBJ2-1; D could derive from TRBD1 or TRBD2 (5 bases each). This CDR3 comprises 16 residues. V was clipped by 6 bases and J by 0 bases, with 15 bases between them. Per germline, CDR1 WSHSY and CDR2 SAAADI. CDR3 protein: CASRRGRESSYNEQFF. CDR3 DNA: TGCGCCAGCAGGAGGGGACGGGAAAGCTCCTACAATGAGCAGTTCTTC.

V is TRBV27 and J is TRBJ2-3, with D hard to call. With 0 bases removed from V and 1 base from J, the gap between germline ends came to 8 bases. This CDR3 comprises 15 residues. Germline V gives CDR1 MNHEY, CDR2 SMNVEV (reference sequence). CDR3 sequence: CASSLSVRGTDTQYF. The CDR3 region has the DNA TGTGCCAGCAGTTTATCAGTTAGGGGCACAGATACGCAGTATTTT.

This clonotype was detected only once. V and J are TRBV30 and TRBJ2-2; 12 bases fit TRBD2. This CDR3 is 16 amino acids long. In germline, CDR1 is GTSNPN, CDR2 SVGIG (reference sequence). V shed 5 bases, J shed 1 base, and the junction held 5 bases outside the gene matches. The CDR3 protein is CAWASGRAKNTGELFF. As DNA, the CDR3 is TGTGCCTGGGCTAGCGGGAGGGCGAAGAACACCGGGGAGCTGTTTTTT.

This clonotype has a handful of counts. The J gene is TRBJ2-5, the V gene TRBV29-1; 11 nucleotides line up with TRBD2. J lost 3 bases, V lost 4 bases, and 1 base had no gene match. The CDR3 has 13 residues. The germline CDR1 and CDR2 sequences are SQVTM and ANQGSEA. The CDR3, as DNA: TGCAGCGTTGTGACTAGCGGGAAAGAGACCCAGTACTTC. It translates to CSVVTSGKETQYF. Combining the CDR3 with reference TRBV29-1 and TRBJ2-5 gives the whole variable domain SAVISQKPSRDICQRGTSLTIQCQVDSQVTMMFWYRQQPGQSLTLIATANQGSEATYESGFVIDKFPISRPNLTFSTLTVSNMSPEDSSIYLCSVVTSGKETQYFGPGTRLLVL.

A few counts support this clonotype. CDR3 DNA: TGTGCCAGCAGTGTCTCGGGCAGAACCTACGAGCAGTACTTC. It encodes CASSVSGRTYEQYF. This rearrangement joins TRBV2 to TRBJ2-7, with no clear D. V was clipped by 4 bases and J by 2 bases, with 12 bases between them. CDR1 and CDR2 (germline): SNHLY, FYNNEI. The CDR3 totals 14 residues.

Ten or more counts support this clonotype. The CDR3 loop is CASSGRGLGGYTF. In DNA form, the CDR3 reads TGTGCCAGCAGCGGCAGGGGGCTGGGAGGCTACACCTTC. The chain combines TRBV7-8 with TRBJ1-2; 8 nucleotides align to TRBD1. Unmatched junction bases numbered 7, after V lost 5 bases and J lost 8 bases. The CDR3 runs to 13 residues. Germline V gene lookup returns CDR1 SGHVS and CDR2 FQNEAQ.

This clonotype appeared a few times. J is TRBJ1-6 and V is TRBV6-2 or TRBV6-3; no definite D call. The CDR3 runs 12 residues. Trimming pared 2 bases from V and 11 bases from J, leaving 7 bases between. Germline values: CDR1 MNHEY, CDR2 SVGEGT. Here the CDR3 reads CASSYGWTPLHF. The CDR3 nucleotides read TGTGCCAGCAGTTACGGTTGGACACCCCTCCACTTT.

This clonotype was detected many times. V and J are TRBV20-1 and TRBJ1-1, with TRBD1 as a possible D gene (5 bases). V was trimmed by 0 bases and J by 4 bases, leaving 12 bases between them. The length of the CDR3 is 14 residues. The germline gives CDR1 DFQATT, CDR2 SNEGSKA (reference sequence). CDR3 loop: CSARDTGWVTEAFF. The CDR3 bases are TGCAGTGCTAGAGATACAGGATGGGTCACTGAAGCTTTCTTT.

This clonotype has a count of ten or more. J is TRBJ2-2 and V is TRBV20-1; D tentatively fits TRBD1 or TRBD2 (6 bases each). Looked up from germline, CDR1 is DFQATT and CDR2 is SNEGSKA (reference sequence). This CDR3 contains 18 residues. The V end was cut by 3 bases, the J end by 4 bases, with 24 bases between. Written as DNA, the CDR3 is TGCAGTGCTAGCCCCTCGGGGGCAGACCGACGGGTCACCGGGGAGCTGTTTTTT. This gives the protein CSASPSGADRRVTGELFF.

The chain links TRBV7-2 to TRBJ1-5; 10 bases match TRBD1. The junction had 6 bases not matched to a gene; V was cut back by 5 bases and J by 8 bases. The germline V gene encodes CDR1 SGHTA and CDR2 FQGNSA. This CDR3 is built from 14 residues. Here the CDR3 reads CASSLGQGIEPQHF. The CDR3 DNA sequence: TGTGCCAGCAGCCTGGGACAGGGGATTGAGCCCCAGCATTTT.

The chain couples TRBV5-1 to TRBJ2-3; D may be TRBD2 (5 bases). Germline CDR1 reads SGHRS; CDR2 reads YFSETQ. V gave up 0 bases and J gave up 6 bases, with 14 bases separating them. The CDR3 is made up of 15 amino acids. The CDR3 region is CASSLEGSSSDTQYF. CDR3 DNA: TGCGCCAGCAGCTTGGAAGGGAGCAGCTCGGATACGCAGTATTTT.

The chain employs TRBV4-2 and TRBJ2-5; 8 nucleotides agree with TRBD1. The ends lost 0 bases at V and 2 bases at J; junction bases unmatched: 5. The CDR3 has 16 amino acids. The germline gives CDR1 LGHNA, CDR2 YNFKEQ. CDR3: CASSQDSTGGQETQYF. In DNA form, the CDR3 reads TGTGCCAGCAGCCAAGACTCAACAGGGGGTCAAGAGACCCAGTACTTC.

The chain links TRBV12-3 or TRBV12-4 to TRBJ2-7, with 10 bases aligning to TRBD2. Losses at the gene ends were 6 bases for V and 3 bases for J; bases not matched to a gene: 5. The CDR3 consists of 14 residues. The chain's CDR3 is CASRPSGSYYEQYF. Here the CDR3 DNA reads TGTGCCAGCAGGCCTAGCGGGAGTTACTACGAGCAGTACTTC.